These T cell receptor beta chains were read from a single sample in a study of vaccination effects on CD4 cells after COVID-19. The data were produced by immunoSEQ multiplex PCR, yet TCRdb's version contains in-frame clones alone and is incomplete. The repertoire consists of fewer than 30,000 clones, with around 67% occurring once and the leading ten covering roughly 8%. These receptors have no known antigen. Sequences were derived from CD4+ T cells from PBMCs cultured with SARS-CoV-2 spike peptides, sampled after COVID-19 vaccination. The receptors were gathered from a human donor who received a COVID-19 vaccine. The CDR3 runs from the conserved cysteine through the conserved F or W. Each record gives: CDR3 protein, CDR3 DNA, clone size, J gene, V gene, D gene. A D gene is named only where the DNA matches it firmly. Clone size is stated in some rows and not others, as once, few, many or a class when expanded.

CASSPYYRGGQYF,TGTGCCAGCAGCCCCTATTACAGGGGCGGGCAGTACTTC,NA,TRBJ2-7,TRBV7-9,TRBD1
CASSFALGWAKGDQETQYF,TGTGCCAGCAGCTTCGCCCTTGGGTGGGCTAAGGGGGATCAAGAGACCCAGTACTTC,NA,TRBJ2-5,TRBV5-6,NA
CASSYSWDASSYEQYF,TGTGCCAGCAGTTACTCTTGGGACGCGAGCTCCTACGAGCAGTACTTC,NA,TRBJ2-7,TRBV6-5,NA
CASSYGRGSGNYGYTF,TGTGCCAGCAGTTACGGCAGGGGATCCGGTAACTATGGCTACACCTTC,NA,TRBJ1-2,TRBV6-2/TRBV6-3,NA
CASSLAGGVSTDTQYF,TGTGCCAGCAGCTTAGCCGGGGGAGTTAGCACAGATACGCAGTATTTT,NA,TRBJ2-3,TRBV5-4,NA
CASSLDNEKLFF,TGTGCCAGCAGCTTAGATAATGAAAAACTGTTTTTT,NA,TRBJ1-4,TRBV7-9,NA
CAIKAQEQETQYF,TGTGCCATCAAGGCACAGGAACAAGAGACCCAGTACTTC,few,TRBJ2-5,TRBV10-3,NA
CASSIETTYYEQYF,TGTGCCAGTAGTATCGAGACAACCTACTACGAGCAGTACTTC,once,TRBJ2-7,TRBV19,NA
CASSTGAVREQYF,TGTGCCAGCAGCACGGGGGCGGTTCGCGAGCAGTACTTC,NA,TRBJ2-7,TRBV25-1,NA
CASRNIMNTEAFF,TGTGCCAGCAGAAATATCATGAACACTGAAGCTTTCTTT,once,TRBJ1-1,TRBV12-3/TRBV12-4,NA
CASSLVAGAGDEQFF,TGTGCCAGCAGCCTAGTAGCGGGAGCTGGAGATGAGCAGTTCTTC,NA,TRBJ2-1,TRBV14,TRBD2
CATSRDQSQQFF,TGTGCCACCAGCAGAGATCAGAGTCAGCAGTTCTTC,NA,TRBJ2-1,TRBV15,NA
CASTLGGGTQETQYF,TGTGCCAGCACCTTGGGGGGCGGAACCCAAGAGACCCAGTACTTC,NA,TRBJ2-5,TRBV11-2,NA
CASRSHDRGTDTQYF,TGTGCCAGCAGGAGTCACGACAGGGGCACAGATACGCAGTATTTT,few,TRBJ2-3,TRBV6-6,TRBD1
CASSQFLSSSYEQYF,TGCGCCAGCAGCCAATTTCTGTCAAGCTCCTACGAGCAGTACTTC,NA,TRBJ2-7,TRBV4-1,NA
CATVEDEKLFF,TGTGCGACAGTTGAGGATGAAAAACTGTTTTTT,NA,TRBJ1-4,TRBV6-1,NA
CASSARGIFGNEQFF,TGTGCCAGCAGCGCCAGGGGTATATTCGGCAATGAGCAGTTCTTC,NA,TRBJ2-1,TRBV25-1,NA
CASSPSGGPGEAFF,TGTGCCAGCAGCCCAAGTGGCGGACCAGGTGAAGCTTTCTTT,NA,TRBJ1-1,TRBV11-2,NA
CASSLEWTPQETQYF,TGTGCCAGCAGTCTCGAGTGGACACCCCAAGAGACCCAGTACTTC,few,TRBJ2-5,TRBV6-5,NA
CASSERRGAWNQPQHF,TGTGCCAGCAGTGAAAGGAGGGGCGCATGGAATCAGCCCCAGCATTTT,NA,TRBJ1-5,TRBV6-1,NA
CASSPDHSARSYEQYF,TGCGCCAGCAGCCCCGATCACTCCGCACGGTCCTACGAGCAGTACTTC,few,TRBJ2-7,TRBV5-1,NA
CASGGGGASGNEQFF,TGTGCCAGCGGCGGCGGGGGGGCCAGCGGGAATGAGCAGTTCTTC,NA,TRBJ2-1,TRBV6-5,TRBD2
CASSLRGSWYENSPLHF,TGTGCCAGCAGCCTCAGGGGGTCTTGGTATGAGAATTCACCCCTCCACTTT,NA,TRBJ1-6,TRBV7-9,TRBD1
CASSLRQGISTEAFF,TGTGCCAGCAGCTTAAGACAGGGCATAAGCACTGAAGCTTTCTTT,NA,TRBJ1-1,TRBV11-2,TRBD1
CASSVAQGAGEDEQYF,TGTGCCAGCAGCGTAGCTCAGGGTGCGGGAGAGGACGAGCAGTACTTC,NA,TRBJ2-7,TRBV9,TRBD2
CASTRGLSEQYF,TGTGCCAGCACCAGGGGGCTAAGCGAGCAGTACTTC,NA,TRBJ2-7,TRBV3-1/TRBV3-2,TRBD1
CASSLVPDSGNTIYF,TGTGCCAGCAGCTTGGTGCCGGACTCTGGAAACACCATATATTTT,NA,TRBJ1-3,TRBV5-4,NA
CSASGGTGRYEQYF,TGCAGTGCTAGTGGAGGGACAGGGCGGTACGAGCAGTACTTC,NA,TRBJ2-7,TRBV20-1,TRBD1
CASSVNKAGGYGYTF,TGTGCCAGCAGCGTAAACAAGGCCGGAGGGTATGGCTACACCTTC,NA,TRBJ1-2,TRBV6-5,NA
CASSLQGTNYGYTF,TGTGCCAGCAGCTTGCAGGGCACGAACTATGGCTACACCTTC,NA,TRBJ1-2,TRBV5-6,NA
CASSKTGGRDEQYF,TGTGCCAGCAGCAAGACAGGGGGGCGGGACGAGCAGTACTTC,few,TRBJ2-7,TRBV2,TRBD1
CASSGGSSSYNEQFF,TGTGCCAGCAGTGGCGGGTCGAGCTCCTACAATGAGCAGTTCTTC,NA,TRBJ2-1,TRBV2,NA
CASSFEGFGRAFF,TGTGCCAGTAGTTTTGAAGGATTTGGTAGGGCTTTCTTT,few,TRBJ1-1,TRBV19,NA
CASRSPTGGNYGYTF,TGTGCCAGCAGGAGTCCGACAGGGGGAAACTATGGCTACACCTTC,NA,TRBJ1-2,TRBV6-5,TRBD1
CASSVLAGGFDEQFF,TGCGCCAGCAGTGTCCTAGCGGGGGGGTTCGATGAGCAGTTCTTC,NA,TRBJ2-1,TRBV10-1,TRBD2
CASSAWKSNYGYTF,TGTGCCAGCAGCGCCTGGAAGTCTAACTATGGCTACACCTTC,NA,TRBJ1-2,TRBV5-6,NA
CASGAGQYKNGYTF,TGTGCTAGTGGTGCGGGACAGTATAAGAATGGCTACACCTTC,NA,TRBJ1-2,TRBV12-5,TRBD1
CASSTTLGDTEAFF,TGTGCCAGCAGTACGACCTTGGGGGACACTGAAGCTTTCTTT,NA,TRBJ1-1,TRBV6-5,NA
CASSYNYGANVLTF,TGTGCCAGCAGTTATAACTATGGGGCCAACGTCCTGACTTTC,NA,TRBJ2-6,TRBV14,NA
CASSQVGSSYNSPLHF,TGTGCCAGCAGCCAAGTCGGGAGCTCCTATAATTCACCCCTCCACTTT,once,TRBJ1-6,TRBV3-1/TRBV3-2,NA
CASSLAWGLGADTEAFF,TGTGCCAGCAGCTTAGCCTGGGGGTTGGGGGCTGACACTGAAGCTTTCTTT,NA,TRBJ1-1,TRBV7-8,NA
CASSVAAGVVYEQYF,TGTGCCAGCAGCGTAGCGGCGGGAGTGGTCTACGAGCAGTACTTC,NA,TRBJ2-7,TRBV9,TRBD2
CASSFSDSSPLGYTF,TGTGCCAGCAGCTTTTCCGACAGTTCACCTTTGGGCTACACCTTC,NA,TRBJ1-2,TRBV11-2,NA
CASSPNLGTSGGFSYNEQFF,TGTGCCAGCAGCCCTAACCTCGGGACTAGCGGGGGGTTCTCCTACAATGAGCAGTTCTTC,NA,TRBJ2-1,TRBV4-2,TRBD2
CASSSAGFSRNEQYF,TGTGCCAGCAGCTCCGCGGGTTTTTCAAGAAACGAGCAGTACTTC,few,TRBJ2-7,TRBV5-6,NA
CAIAPRDNEKLFF,TGTGCCATAGCGCCCAGGGATAATGAAAAACTGTTTTTT,NA,TRBJ1-4,TRBV10-3,NA